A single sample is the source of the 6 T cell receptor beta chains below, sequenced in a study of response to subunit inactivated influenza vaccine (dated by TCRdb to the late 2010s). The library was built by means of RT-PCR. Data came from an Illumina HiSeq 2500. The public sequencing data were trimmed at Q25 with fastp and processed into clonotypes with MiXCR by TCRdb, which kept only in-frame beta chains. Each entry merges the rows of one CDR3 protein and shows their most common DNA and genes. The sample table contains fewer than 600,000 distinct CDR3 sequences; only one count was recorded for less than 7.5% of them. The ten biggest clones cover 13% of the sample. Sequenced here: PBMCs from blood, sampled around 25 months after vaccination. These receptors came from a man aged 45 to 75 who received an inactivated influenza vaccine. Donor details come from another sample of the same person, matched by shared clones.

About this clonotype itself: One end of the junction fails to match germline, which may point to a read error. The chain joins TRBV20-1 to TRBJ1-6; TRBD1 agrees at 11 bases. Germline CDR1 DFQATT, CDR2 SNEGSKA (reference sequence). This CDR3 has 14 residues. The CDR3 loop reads CCARTGTGGSPLHF. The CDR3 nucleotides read TGCTGTGCTAGAACCGGGACAGGGGGTTCACCCCTCCACTTT.

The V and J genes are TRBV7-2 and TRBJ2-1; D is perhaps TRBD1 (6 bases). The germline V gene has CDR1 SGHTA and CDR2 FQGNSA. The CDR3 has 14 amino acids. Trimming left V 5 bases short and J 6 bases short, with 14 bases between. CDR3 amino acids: CASSPGVGTNEQFF. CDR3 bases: TGTGCCAGCAGCCCAGGGGTGGGGACCAATGAGCAGTTCTTC. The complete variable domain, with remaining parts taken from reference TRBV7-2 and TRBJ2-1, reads GAGVSQSPSNKVTEKGKDVELRCDPISGHTALYWYRQSLGQGLEFLIYFQGNSAPDKSGLPSDRFSAERTGGSVSTLTIQRTQQEDSAVYLCASSPGVGTNEQFFGPGTRLTVL.

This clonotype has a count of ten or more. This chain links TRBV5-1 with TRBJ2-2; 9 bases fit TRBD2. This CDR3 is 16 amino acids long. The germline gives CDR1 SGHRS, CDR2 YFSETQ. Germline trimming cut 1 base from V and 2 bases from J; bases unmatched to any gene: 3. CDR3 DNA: TGCGCCAGCAGCTTGCTAGCGGGGCCAAACACCGGGGAGCTGTTTTTT. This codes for CASSLLAGPNTGELFF.

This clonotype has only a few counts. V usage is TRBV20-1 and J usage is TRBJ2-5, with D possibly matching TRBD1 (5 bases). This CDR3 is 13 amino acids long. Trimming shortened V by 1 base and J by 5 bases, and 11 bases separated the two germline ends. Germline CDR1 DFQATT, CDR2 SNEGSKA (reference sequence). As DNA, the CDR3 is TGCAGTGCTAGAGTGTCAGGGATGGAGACCCAGTACTTC. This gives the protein CSARVSGMETQYF.

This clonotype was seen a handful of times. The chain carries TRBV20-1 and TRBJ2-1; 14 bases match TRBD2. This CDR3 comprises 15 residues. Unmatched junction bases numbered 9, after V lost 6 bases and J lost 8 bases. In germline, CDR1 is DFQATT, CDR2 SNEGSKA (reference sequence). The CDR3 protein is CSAPGLAGVSDEQFF. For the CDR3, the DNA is TGCAGTGCGCCGGGACTAGCGGGAGTTAGCGATGAGCAGTTCTTC.

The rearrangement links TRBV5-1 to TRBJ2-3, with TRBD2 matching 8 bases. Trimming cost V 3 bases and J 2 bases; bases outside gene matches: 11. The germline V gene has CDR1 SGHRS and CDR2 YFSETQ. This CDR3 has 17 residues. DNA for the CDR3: TGCGCCAGCAGCTCCATGGGGACTAGTGGGTTCACAGATACGCAGTATTTT. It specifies CASSSMGTSGFTDTQYF.